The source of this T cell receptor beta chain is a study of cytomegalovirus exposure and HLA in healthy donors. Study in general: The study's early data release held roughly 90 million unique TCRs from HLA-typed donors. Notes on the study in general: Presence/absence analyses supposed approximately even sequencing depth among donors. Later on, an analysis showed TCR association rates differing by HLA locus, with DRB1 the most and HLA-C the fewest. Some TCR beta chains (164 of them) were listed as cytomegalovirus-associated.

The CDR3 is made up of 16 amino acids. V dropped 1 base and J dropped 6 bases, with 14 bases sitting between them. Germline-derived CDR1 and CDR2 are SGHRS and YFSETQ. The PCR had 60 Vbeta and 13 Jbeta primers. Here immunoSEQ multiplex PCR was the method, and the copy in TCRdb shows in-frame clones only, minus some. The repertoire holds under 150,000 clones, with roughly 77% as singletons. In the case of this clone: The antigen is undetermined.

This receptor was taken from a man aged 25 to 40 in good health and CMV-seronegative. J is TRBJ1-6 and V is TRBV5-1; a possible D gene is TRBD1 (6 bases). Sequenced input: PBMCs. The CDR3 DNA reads TGCGCCAGCAGCTTGTTCCCCGACAGGACTAATTCACCCCTCCACTTT. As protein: CASSLFPDRTNSPLHF.